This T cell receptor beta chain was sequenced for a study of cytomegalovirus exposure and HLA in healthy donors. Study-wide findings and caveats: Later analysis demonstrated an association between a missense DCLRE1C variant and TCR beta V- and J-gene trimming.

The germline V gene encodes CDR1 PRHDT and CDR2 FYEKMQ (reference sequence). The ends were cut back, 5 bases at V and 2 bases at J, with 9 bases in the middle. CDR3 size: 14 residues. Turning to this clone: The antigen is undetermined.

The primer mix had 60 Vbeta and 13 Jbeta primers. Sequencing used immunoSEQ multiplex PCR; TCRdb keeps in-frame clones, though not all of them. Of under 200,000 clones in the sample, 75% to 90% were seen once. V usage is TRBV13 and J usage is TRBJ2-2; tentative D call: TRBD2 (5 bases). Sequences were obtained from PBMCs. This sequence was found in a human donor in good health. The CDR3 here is CASSLSGNTGELFF. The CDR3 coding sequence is TGTGCCAGCAGCCTCTCGGGAAACACCGGGGAGCTGTTTTTT.